This entry features one TCR beta chain sequence. The data originate from a study of shared clonotypes between healthy human individuals. Sequencing used immunoSEQ multiplex PCR; TCRdb keeps in-frame clones, though not all of them. This table has roughly 2.1 million clones, 90% to 95% appearing once. Germline V gene data show CDR1 as MNHNS and CDR2 as SASEGT. Losses at the gene ends were 2 bases for V and 5 bases for J; bases not matched to a gene: 10. This CDR3 is built from 16 residues. Only CD45RO-negative cells positively selected for CCR7 counted as naive CD8 cells, so terminally differentiated effector memory CD45RA+ cells were excluded.

The sample was naive CD8+ T cells from PBMCs. This chain uses TRBV6-1 with TRBJ2-7, with TRBD1 matching 9 bases. This clonotype was sampled from a man aged 18 to 29 in good health. Some clones in this sample may be carry-over from other donors' samples. The CDR3 here is CASSEPPGTGINEQYF. CDR3 in DNA: TGTGCCAGCAGTGAACCACCCGGGACAGGGATCAACGAGCAGTACTTC.